This passage covers 23 T cell receptor beta chains from one sample sequenced in a study of technical replicates of blood from four donors. The method was immunoSEQ multiplex PCR; TCRdb's version includes in-frame clones alone and lacks a portion of them. The sample has around 80,000 clones, roughly 93% seen once. Sequenced: T cells isolated from PBMCs. The receptors were sampled from a human donor in good health.

The chain employs TRBV5-5 and TRBJ1-1; no clear D gene. V was pared by 4 bases and J by 7 bases, with 14 bases between. Germline CDR1 reads SGHKS; CDR2 reads YYEKEE (reference sequence). The CDR3 loop spans 13 amino acids. CDR3 residues: CASSVLGVGEAFF. The CDR3 nucleotides are TGTGCCAGCAGCGTCCTCGGGGTCGGTGAAGCTTTCTTT.

The chain combines TRBV5-1 with TRBJ2-3, with D hard to call. V was clipped by 1 base and J by 2 bases, with 17 bases between them. The CDR3 extends over 17 amino acids. Germline CDR1 and CDR2: SGHRS and YFSETQ. The CDR3 reads CASSLTLEYGSTDTQYF. The CDR3 DNA sequence: TGCGCCAGCAGCTTGACCCTGGAGTACGGATCCACAGATACGCAGTATTTT.

This chain connects TRBV2 to TRBJ2-7; D gene ambiguous. The V gene's germline CDR1 is SNHLY and CDR2 FYNNEI. Trimming removed 6 bases from V and 4 bases from J, with 10 bases in between. There are 12 residues in the CDR3. The DNA for the CDR3 is TGTGCCAGCAGCGTACCGGGTTACGAGCAGTACTTC. Its translation is CASSVPGYEQYF.

The chain combines TRBV7-6 with TRBJ1-3; D not certain. The germline V and J ends were trimmed by 5 bases and 1 base, with 3 bases remaining between them. The germline CDR1 and CDR2 sequences are SGHVS and FNYEAQ. This CDR3 is 12 amino acids long. The CDR3 region has the DNA TGTGCCAGCAGCCAGTCTGGAAACACCATATATTTT. Its protein is CASSQSGNTIYF.

This chain uses TRBV4-1 with TRBJ1-3, with a possible D match to TRBD1 (5 bases). CDR1 is MGHRA and CDR2 is YSYEKL in the germline V gene. The CDR3 is 18 amino acids. V shed 1 base and J shed 0 bases, with 16 bases lying between them. CDR3 in amino acids: CASSQVRRDSFSGNTIYF. The CDR3 DNA reads as TGCGCCAGCAGCCAAGTTCGAAGAGACAGTTTCTCTGGAAACACCATATATTTT.

The V and J genes are TRBV28 and TRBJ2-7, with TRBD2 matching over 10 bases. Germline V gene lookup returns CDR1 MDHEN and CDR2 SYDVKM. This CDR3 has 14 residues. The V segment lost 6 bases and the J segment 12 bases; nucleotides outside the gene matches: 14. In DNA form, the CDR3 reads TGTGCCAGCAGCCCCGGACTAGCGGAATTCGAACGGTACTTC. As protein: CASSPGLAEFERYF.

This chain uses TRBV18 with TRBJ1-6, with 7 bases that match TRBD1. The germline V gene has CDR1 KGHSH and CDR2 LQKENI. The CDR3 runs to 16 residues. The J segment lost 6 bases and the V segment lost 0 bases, leaving 5 bases of the junction unmatched. Here the CDR3 reads CASSPPTGQSNSPLHF. CDR3 DNA sequence: TGTGCCAGCTCACCACCGACAGGGCAAAGTAATTCACCCCTCCACTTT.

The CDR3 DNA reads as TGTGCCAGTAGTATGGGACTAGCGGGACTCTCCTACAATGAGCAGTTCTTC. Amino acid sequence: CASSMGLAGLSYNEQFF. The V gene is TRBV19, the J gene TRBJ2-1; 13 bases match TRBD2. The CDR3 covers 17 residues. Germline values: CDR1 LNHDA, CDR2 SQIVND (reference sequence). The ends lost 3 bases at V and 0 bases at J; junction bases unmatched: 2.

This chain joins TRBV28 and TRBJ2-3, with 8 bases aligning to TRBD2. The CDR3 totals 17 residues. Germline CDR1 MDHEN, CDR2 SYDVKM. V lost 7 bases, J lost 3 bases, and 15 bases stayed unmatched. CDR3 region: CASTTLVWGLVTDTQYF. The CDR3 DNA reads TGTGCCAGCACTACCTTAGTATGGGGACTAGTAACAGATACGCAGTATTTT.

This chain joins TRBV7-9 and TRBJ1-5; 11 nucleotides line up with TRBD1. V trimming: 4 bases; J trimming: 8 bases; junction bases outside the gene matches: 4. From germline, CDR1 is SEHNR and CDR2 FQNEAQ (reference sequence). This CDR3 spans 14 amino acids. The CDR3 DNA reads TGTGCCAGCAGCTCAGGACAGGGGGCAGAGCCCCAGCATTTT. Encoded protein: CASSSGQGAEPQHF.

The chain uses TRBV5-1 and TRBJ2-5; D is unclear. This CDR3 is built from 14 residues. Germline V gives CDR1 SGHRS, CDR2 YFSETQ. V lost 0 bases, J lost 3 bases, and 9 bases lay in between. In DNA form, the CDR3 reads TGCGCCAGCAGCTTGGGGGCGTCGGAAGAGACCCAGTACTTC. This encodes CASSLGASEETQYF.

V usage is TRBV2 and J usage is TRBJ2-2, with TRBD2 matching over 16 bases. This CDR3 is 18 amino acids long. With 4 bases clipped from V and 2 bases from J, the junction kept 4 bases outside the gene matches. Per germline, CDR1 SNHLY and CDR2 FYNNEI. Here the CDR3 reads CASSGGLAGGVNTGELFF. The CDR3 DNA is TGTGCCAGCAGTGGGGGACTAGCGGGAGGGGTAAACACCGGGGAGCTGTTTTTT. The full variable domain, rest sourced from reference TRBV2 and TRBJ2-2, is EPEVTQTPSHQVTQMGQEVILRCVPISNHLYFYWYRQILGQKVEFLVSFYNNEISEKSEIFDDQFSVERPDGSNFTLKIRSTKLEDSAMYFCASSGGLAGGVNTGELFFGEGSRLTVL.

This clone has a single count. The CDR3 here is CSVEPPGRVDLMSGYTF. The CDR3 DNA reads as TGCAGCGTTGAACCCCCGGGCAGGGTAGACCTGATGAGTGGCTACACCTTC. This chain links TRBV29-1 with TRBJ1-2, with D perhaps matching TRBD1 (5 bases). V shed 2 bases and J shed 7 bases, with 26 bases lying between them. The CDR3 sequence is 17 residues long. From germline, CDR1 is SQVTM and CDR2 ANQGSEA. The whole variable domain, remainder taken from reference TRBV29-1 and TRBJ1-2, is SAVISQKPSRDICQRGTSLTIQCQVDSQVTMMFWYRQQPGQSLTLIATANQGSEATYESGFVIDKFPISRPNLTFSTLTVSNMSPEDSSIYLCSVEPPGRVDLMSGYTFGSGTRLTVV.

CDR3 in amino acids: CASSLGTSGRTDTQYF. In DNA form, the CDR3 reads TGTGCCAGCAGCTTAGGGACTAGCGGGAGAACAGATACGCAGTATTTT. V is TRBV7-9 and J is TRBJ2-3; TRBD2 aligns across 13 bases. The J segment lost 3 bases and the V segment lost 1 base, leaving 1 base of the junction unmatched. Germline V gives CDR1 SEHNR, CDR2 FQNEAQ (reference sequence). The CDR3 is made up of 16 amino acids.

J is TRBJ2-1 and V is TRBV2, with 10 bases that match TRBD2. The junction had 5 bases not matched to a gene; V was cut back by 6 bases and J by 3 bases. In germline, CDR1 is SNHLY, CDR2 FYNNEI. CDR3 length: 15 residues. As DNA, the CDR3 is TGTGCCAGCAGAAGAGCGGGAGGGCGCTACAATGAGCAGTTCTTC. Amino acid sequence: CASRRAGGRYNEQFF.

Only one count was recorded for this clone. The V gene is TRBV18, the J gene TRBJ1-5, with 7 bases fitting TRBD1. Germline-derived CDR1 and CDR2 are KGHSH and LQKENI. V dropped 4 bases and J dropped 6; count of bases not matched to a gene: 6. The CDR3 covers 14 residues. The DNA for the CDR3 is TGTGCCAGCTCACTAGGGACAGTTGCTCAGCCCCAGCATTTT. Protein product: CASSLGTVAQPQHF.

The chain is built from TRBV28 and TRBJ2-4; 9 positions match TRBD1. The germline CDR1 and CDR2 sequences are MDHEN and SYDVKM. Trimming cost V 6 bases and J 2 bases; bases outside gene matches: 14. This CDR3 spans 18 amino acids. CDR3 amino acids: CASSAARGQGRTKNIQYF. CDR3 in DNA: TGTGCCAGCAGCGCTGCCCGAGGACAGGGGAGGACCAAAAACATTCAGTACTTC.

As DNA, the CDR3 is TGTGCCTGGAGGGGGGGACAGACCTACGAGCAGTACTTC. It is translated as CAWRGGQTYEQYF. The chain employs TRBV30 and TRBJ2-7; a possible D gene is TRBD1 (7 bases). V lost 3 bases and J lost 2, with 11 bases in between. Germline lookup yields CDR1 GTSNPN and CDR2 SVGIG (reference sequence). CDR3 size: 13 residues.

The chain combines TRBV6-1 with TRBJ1-2; tentative D call: TRBD1 (5 bases). The CDR3 length is 16 residues. The germline V gene has CDR1 MNHNS and CDR2 SASEGT. The V and J ends lost 3 bases and 0 bases respectively, with 14 bases between them. In nucleotides, the CDR3 is TGTGCCAGCAGTGACCCAGGGTCCCTGCCTAACTATGGCTACACCTTC. It is translated as CASSDPGSLPNYGYTF.

This chain uses TRBV11-1 with TRBJ1-1; D is perhaps TRBD1 (6 bases). The germline V gene has CDR1 SGHAT and CDR2 FQDESV (reference sequence). V lost 2 bases to trimming and J lost 3 bases, with 7 bases between them. The CDR3 is 13 residues long. The CDR3 reads CASSLYRDTEAFF. The DNA for the CDR3 is TGTGCCAGCAGCTTATACAGGGACACTGAAGCTTTCTTT.

This clone has a single count. The chain uses TRBV6-6 and TRBJ2-2, with D perhaps TRBD1 (5 bases). The CDR3 extends over 13 amino acids. V lost 6 bases and J 7 bases, leaving 12 bases between the germline ends. CDR1 MNHNY and CDR2 SVGAGI come from the germline V gene (reference sequence). CDR3 in amino acids: CASRPQENGELFF. CDR3 DNA sequence: TGTGCCAGCAGGCCACAGGAGAACGGGGAGCTGTTTTTT.

This rearrangement joins TRBV28 to TRBJ1-5, with TRBD1 matching over 9 bases. CDR3 length: 16 amino acids. V was pared by 5 bases and J by 4 bases, with 9 bases of the junction left unmatched. Per germline, CDR1 MDHEN and CDR2 SYDVKM. CDR3 residues: CASSIPGQGFNQPQHF. DNA for the CDR3: TGTGCCAGCAGTATCCCGGGACAGGGCTTTAATCAGCCCCAGCATTTT.

V is TRBV7-9 and J is TRBJ2-7; tentative D call: TRBD1 (5 bases). Per the germline V gene, CDR1 is SEHNR and CDR2 is FQNEAQ (reference sequence). Trimming took off 5 bases at V and 3 bases at J, with 20 bases between the two ends. CDR3 length equals 16 residues. CDR3 DNA: TGTGCCAGCAGCCCTGACAGAGGTCAAAAACACTACGAGCAGTACTTC. Protein: CASSPDRGQKHYEQYF.